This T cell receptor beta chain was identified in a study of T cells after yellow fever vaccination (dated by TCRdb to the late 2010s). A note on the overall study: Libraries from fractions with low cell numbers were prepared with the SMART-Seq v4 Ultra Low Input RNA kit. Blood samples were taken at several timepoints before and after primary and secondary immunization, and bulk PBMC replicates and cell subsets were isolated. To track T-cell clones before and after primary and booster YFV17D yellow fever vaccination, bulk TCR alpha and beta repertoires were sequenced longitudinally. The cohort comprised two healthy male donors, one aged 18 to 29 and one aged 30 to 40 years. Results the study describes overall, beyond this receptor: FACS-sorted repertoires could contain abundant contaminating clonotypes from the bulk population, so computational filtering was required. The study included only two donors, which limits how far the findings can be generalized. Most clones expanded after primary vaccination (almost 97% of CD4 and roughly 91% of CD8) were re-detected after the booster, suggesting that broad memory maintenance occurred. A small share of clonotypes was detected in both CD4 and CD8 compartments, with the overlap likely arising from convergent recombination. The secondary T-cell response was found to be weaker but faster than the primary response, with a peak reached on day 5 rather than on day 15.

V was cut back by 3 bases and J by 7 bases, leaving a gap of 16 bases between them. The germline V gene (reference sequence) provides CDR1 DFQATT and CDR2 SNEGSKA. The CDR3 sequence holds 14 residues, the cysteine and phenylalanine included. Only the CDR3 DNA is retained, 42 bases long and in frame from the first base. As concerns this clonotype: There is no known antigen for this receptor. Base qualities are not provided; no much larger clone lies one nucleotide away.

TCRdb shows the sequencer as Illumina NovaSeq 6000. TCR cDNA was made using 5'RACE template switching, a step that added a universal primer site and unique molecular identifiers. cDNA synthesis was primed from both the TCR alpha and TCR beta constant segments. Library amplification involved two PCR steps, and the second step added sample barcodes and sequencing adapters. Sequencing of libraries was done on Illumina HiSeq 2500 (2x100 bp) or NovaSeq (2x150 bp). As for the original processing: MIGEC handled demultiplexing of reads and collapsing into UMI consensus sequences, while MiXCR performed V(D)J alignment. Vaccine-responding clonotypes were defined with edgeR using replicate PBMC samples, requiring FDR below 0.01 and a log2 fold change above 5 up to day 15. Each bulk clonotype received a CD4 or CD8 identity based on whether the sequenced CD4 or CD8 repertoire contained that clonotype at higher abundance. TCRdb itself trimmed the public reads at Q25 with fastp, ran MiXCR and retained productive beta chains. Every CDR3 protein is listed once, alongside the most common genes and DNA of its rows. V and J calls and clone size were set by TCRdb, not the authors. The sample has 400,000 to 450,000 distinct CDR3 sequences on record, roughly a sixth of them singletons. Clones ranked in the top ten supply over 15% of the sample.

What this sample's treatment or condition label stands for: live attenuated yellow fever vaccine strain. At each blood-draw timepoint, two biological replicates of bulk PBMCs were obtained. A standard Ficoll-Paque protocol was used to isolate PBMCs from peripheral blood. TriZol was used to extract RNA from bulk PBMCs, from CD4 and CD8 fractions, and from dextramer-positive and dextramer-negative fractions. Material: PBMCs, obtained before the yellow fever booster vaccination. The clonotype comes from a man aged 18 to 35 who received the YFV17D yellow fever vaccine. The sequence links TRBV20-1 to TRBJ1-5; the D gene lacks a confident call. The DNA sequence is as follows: TGCAGTGCTAGTAGTGGGCTCAGCGGCCAGCCCCAGCATTTT. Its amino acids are CSASSGLSGQPQHF.